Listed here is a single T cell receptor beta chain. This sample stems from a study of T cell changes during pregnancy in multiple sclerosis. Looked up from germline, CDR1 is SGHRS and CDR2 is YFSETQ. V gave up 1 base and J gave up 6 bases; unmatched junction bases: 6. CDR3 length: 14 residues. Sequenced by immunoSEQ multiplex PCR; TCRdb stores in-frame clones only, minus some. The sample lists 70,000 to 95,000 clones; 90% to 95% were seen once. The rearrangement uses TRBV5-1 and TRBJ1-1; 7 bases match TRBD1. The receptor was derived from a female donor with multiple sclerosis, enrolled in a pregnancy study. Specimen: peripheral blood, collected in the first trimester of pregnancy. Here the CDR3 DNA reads TGCGCCAGCAGCTTGAGCCAGGGGGTTCCTGAAGCTTTCTTT. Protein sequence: CASSLSQGVPEAFF.